Following are 18 T cell receptor beta chains from one sample sequenced in a study of beta chain features in type 1 diabetes. All of the isolated RNA was reverse transcribed, so expressed TCRB transcripts were sequenced. Libraries were prepared by immunoSEQ multiplex PCR; TCRdb keeps only in-frame clonotypes and omits some of them. The data hold approximately 380,000 clones, with over 13% observed a single time. The material sequenced was naive CD4+ T cells from blood. These receptors all stem from a woman aged 18 to 35 in good health.

This clone has just a few counts. The chain employs TRBV5-1 and TRBJ2-5; TRBD1 agrees at 8 bases. Germline lookup yields CDR1 SGHRS and CDR2 YFSETQ. CDR3 size: 15 residues. V shed 4 bases, J shed 3 bases, and the junction held 8 bases outside the gene matches. As DNA, the CDR3 is TGCGCCAGCAGCACCCTCGGACAGGGCGAAGAGACCCAGTACTTC. Amino acid sequence: CASSTLGQGEETQYF.

This chain connects TRBV19 to TRBJ2-5; perhaps TRBD1 as D (6 bases). The CDR3 extends over 12 amino acids. V shed 5 bases and J shed 7 bases, with 11 bases lying between them. CDR1 and CDR2 (germline): LNHDA, SQIVND (reference sequence). CDR3 nucleotides: TGTGCCAGTAGTTCAGGGGATGTGACCCAGTACTTC. This sequence encodes CASSSGDVTQYF. Drawing the rest from reference TRBV19 and TRBJ2-5, the complete variable domain is DGGITQSPKYLFRKEGQNVTLSCEQNLNHDAMYWYRQDPGQGLRLIYYSQIVNDFQKGDIAEGYSVSREKKESFPLTVTSAQKNPTAFYLCASSSGDVTQYFGPGTRLLVL.

The CDR3 DNA sequence: TGTGCCAGCAGCTTACAGAACTATGGCTACACCTTC. Protein: CASSLQNYGYTF. V is TRBV7-9 and J is TRBJ1-2; D remains unclear. Trimming removed 2 bases from V and 2 bases from J, with 3 bases in between. The CDR3 totals 12 residues. Germline V gene sequence: CDR1 SEHNR, CDR2 FQNEAQ (reference sequence).

This clone is a singleton in its sample. The rearrangement uses TRBV12-5 and TRBJ2-3; 9 bases line up with TRBD2. This CDR3 is 14 amino acids long. Germline V gives CDR1 LGHNT, CDR2 FRNRAP. V gave up 11 bases and J gave up 6 bases; unmatched junction bases: 12. CDR3 region: CASMSSGSGDTQYF. In nucleotides, the CDR3 is TGTGCTTCAATGAGTAGCGGGAGCGGTGATACGCAGTATTTT.

The chain employs TRBV25-1 and TRBJ1-1, with D unclear. The CDR3 length is 17 residues. Germline CDR1 and CDR2: MGHDK and SYGVNS. V was trimmed by 2 bases and J by 1 base, leaving 17 bases between them. CDR3 protein: CASSEDRLRPPNTEAFF. CDR3 coding DNA: TGTGCCAGCAGTGAAGACCGGTTGAGGCCTCCGAACACTGAAGCTTTCTTT.

DNA of the CDR3: TGTGCCAGCAGCCAAGCCGGGACAGAGAACACCGGGGAGCTGTTTTTT. Translation: CASSQAGTENTGELFF. V gene TRBV4-2 combines with J gene TRBJ2-2; the match to TRBD1 covers 7 bases. This CDR3 is built from 16 residues. CDR1 and CDR2 (germline): LGHNA, YNFKEQ. V lost 1 base to trimming and J lost 1 base; unmatched junction nucleotides: 3.

V is TRBV9 and J is TRBJ2-1; 8 nucleotides line up with TRBD1. The V gene end was trimmed by 1 base and the J gene end by 8 bases; junction bases not matched to a gene: 5. The CDR3 consists of 14 residues. Germline CDR1 reads SGDLS; CDR2 reads YYNGEE. CDR3 residues: CASSVRTGSDEQFF. CDR3 in DNA: TGTGCCAGCAGCGTACGGACAGGGTCTGATGAGCAGTTCTTC.

This clone has more than one count but fewer than ten. The chain employs TRBV15 and TRBJ1-1; 7 bases are shared with TRBD1. Germline V gene lookup returns CDR1 LNHNV and CDR2 YYDKDF (reference sequence). V lost 4 bases and J lost 10; bases outside the gene matches: 15. This CDR3 has 15 amino acids. CDR3 bases: TGTGCCACCAGCACCGACAGGGAAGGTGGTCCTCCAGCTTTCTTT. It yields the protein CATSTDREGGPPAFF.

This clone was seen a handful of times. The V and J genes are TRBV7-2 and TRBJ1-1; D gene uncertain. V gave up 1 base and J gave up 10 bases, with 10 bases separating them. The CDR3 has 12 amino acids. Germline lookup yields CDR1 SGHTA and CDR2 FQGNSA. The CDR3 spells CASSLVASGAFF. As DNA, the CDR3 is TGTGCCAGCAGCTTAGTAGCAAGTGGAGCTTTCTTT.

This clone was detected a few times. The V gene is TRBV7-9, the J gene TRBJ1-4, with 8 nucleotides matching TRBD1. Trimming at V came to 5 bases and at J to 5 bases, leaving 7 bases not matched to a gene. Germline CDR1 reads SEHNR; CDR2 reads FQNEAQ (reference sequence). The CDR3 runs to 15 residues. The CDR3 DNA follows: TGTGCCAGCAGCGGATGGGACAGGTCAAATGAAAAACTGTTTTTT. Encoded protein: CASSGWDRSNEKLFF.

This clone was seen only once. The chain is built from TRBV28 and TRBJ1-5; D perhaps matches TRBD1 (6 bases). Looked up from germline, CDR1 is MDHEN and CDR2 is SYDVKM. The CDR3 spans 17 residues. V was trimmed by 1 base and J by 5 bases, leaving 18 bases between them. This chain's CDR3 is CASSLSGTWGSHQPQHF. The CDR3 DNA reads TGTGCCAGCAGTTTATCCGGGACATGGGGTTCCCATCAGCCCCAGCATTTT.

The sample holds a few counts of this clone. The CDR3 DNA is TGTGCCAGCAGTTTTGCGGGACTTAGCAATCAGCCCCAGCATTTT. It yields the protein CASSFAGLSNQPQHF. J is TRBJ1-5 and V is TRBV28; D possibly corresponds to TRBD1 (5 bases). The germline CDR1 and CDR2 sequences are MDHEN and SYDVKM. The CDR3 contains 15 residues. Trimming cost V 3 bases and J 0 bases, with 9 bases left between them. Looking up the rest from reference TRBV28 and TRBJ1-5 gives the full variable domain: DVKVTQSSRYLVKRTGEKVFLECVQDMDHENMFWYRQDPGLGLRLIYFSYDVKMKEKGDIPEGYSVSREKKERFSLILESASTNQTSMYLCASSFAGLSNQPQHFGDGTRLSIL.

This clone came up a few times. The chain is built from TRBV30 and TRBJ1-2; a weak D match, TRBD1 (5 bases). CDR1 GTSNPN and CDR2 SVGIG come from the germline V gene (reference sequence). Between the trimmed V and J ends, which lost 0 bases and 1 base, there was a span of 15 bases. The CDR3 covers 16 residues. CDR3 sequence reads: CAWSVLGGGINYGYTF. In DNA form, the CDR3 reads TGTGCCTGGAGTGTTCTGGGGGGGGGAATTAACTATGGCTACACCTTC. The variable domain in full, completed from reference TRBV30 and TRBJ1-2, reads SQTIHQWPATLVQPVGSPLSLECTVEGTSNPNLYWYRQAAGRGLQLLFYSVGIGQISSEVPQNLSASRPQDRQFILSSKKLLLSDSGFYLCAWSVLGGGINYGYTFGSGTRLTVV.

This clone appeared a few times. V gene TRBV7-9 combines with J gene TRBJ1-5; D may be TRBD1 (6 bases). Germline CDR1 is SEHNR and CDR2 is FQNEAQ (reference sequence). V lost 1 base to trimming and J lost 4 bases, with 14 bases between them. The CDR3 spans 16 residues. CDR3 loop: CASSLVTGDTNQPQHF. CDR3 bases: TGTGCCAGCAGCTTAGTAACCGGGGACACTAATCAGCCCCAGCATTTT.

This chain joins TRBV7-9 and TRBJ2-1; TRBD1 might be the D (6 bases). Per the germline V gene, CDR1 is SEHNR and CDR2 is FQNEAQ (reference sequence). This CDR3 is 14 amino acids long. V lost 6 bases and J 5 bases, leaving 14 bases between the germline ends. The CDR3 DNA is TGTGCCAGCAGGTGGGGGCAGCCTGACAATGAGCAGTTCTTC. Protein product: CASRWGQPDNEQFF.

CDR3 protein: CASSYGPSGNTGELFF. CDR3 DNA sequence: TGTGCCAGCAGTTACGGGCCTAGCGGGAACACCGGGGAGCTGTTTTTT. The chain joins TRBV6-6 to TRBJ2-2; 7 bases are shared with TRBD2. This CDR3 has 16 residues. The V gene end was trimmed by 2 bases and the J gene end by 1 base; junction bases not matched to a gene: 4. Germline V gene data show CDR1 as MNHNY and CDR2 as SVGAGI (reference sequence).

This sequence joins TRBV7-2 and TRBJ1-4; the match to TRBD1 covers 7 bases. Trimming cost V 2 bases and J 3 bases; bases outside gene matches: 9. Germline CDR1 reads SGHTA; CDR2 reads FQGNSA. The CDR3 extends over 17 amino acids. In nucleotides, the CDR3 is TGTGCCAGCAGCTTAAAGAGAAACAGGGGACCTAATGAAAAACTGTTTTTT. This sequence encodes CASSLKRNRGPNEKLFF.

The sample holds a few counts of this clone. The gene calls are TRBV7-9 and TRBJ2-3; tentatively, D is TRBD1 (6 bases). Germline V gene data show CDR1 as SEHNR and CDR2 as FQNEAQ (reference sequence). CDR3 length: 13 residues. V was trimmed by 3 bases and J by 4 bases, leaving 8 bases between them. The CDR3: CASSFTGPDTQYF. Here the CDR3 DNA reads TGTGCCAGCAGCTTCACAGGGCCAGATACGCAGTATTTT. The variable domain in full, with the rest retrieved from reference TRBV7-9 and TRBJ2-3, is DTGVSQNPRHKITKRGQNVTFRCDPISEHNRLYWYRQTLGQGPEFLTYFQNEAQLEKSRLLSDRFSAERPKGSFSTLEIQRTEQGDSAMYLCASSFTGPDTQYFGPGTRLTVL.